Listed here are 25 T cell receptor beta chains from one sample, sequenced in a study of blood T cell repertoires in COVID-19. TCRdb's table, derived via immunoSEQ multiplex PCR, lists solely in-frame clones and lacks some. The table has 70,000 to 90,000 clones, about 86% seen once. The sample taken for sequencing was peripheral blood. These receptors were obtained from a man in his 60s with acute or convalescent COVID-19.

The chain combines TRBV6-4 with TRBJ2-7, with 8 bases lining up with TRBD1. This CDR3 contains 13 residues. J lost 6 bases, V lost 3 bases, and 4 bases had no gene match. Germline-derived CDR1 and CDR2 are MRHNA and SNTAGT. The CDR3 sequence is CASSEGTGTEQYF. The CDR3, as DNA: TGTGCCAGCAGTGAAGGGACAGGTACCGAGCAGTACTTC.

V is TRBV14 and J is TRBJ2-7; 15 bases align to TRBD2. Per the germline V gene, CDR1 is SGHDN and CDR2 is FVKESK. The CDR3 is 15 amino acids. The J segment lost 4 bases and the V segment lost 3 bases, leaving 1 base of the junction unmatched. The CDR3 DNA reads as TGTGCCAGCAGCCACGGACTAGCGGGAGGGTACGAGCAGTACTTC. Protein: CASSHGLAGGYEQYF.

This chain links TRBV29-1 with TRBJ1-2; 9 bases fit TRBD1. Germline CDR1 is SQVTM and CDR2 is ANQGSEA. The CDR3 length is 13 residues. V dropped 5 bases and J dropped 4; count of bases not matched to a gene: 5. This CDR3 reads CSVTGGFGYGYTF. The CDR3, as DNA: TGCAGCGTTACAGGGGGCTTTGGCTATGGCTACACCTTC.

The chain couples TRBV4-3 to TRBJ1-6; D remains ambiguous. Germline CDR1 reads LGHNA; CDR2 reads YSLEER. Trimming stripped 4 bases from V and 5 bases from J, with 9 bases between. The CDR3 is 14 amino acids. The CDR3: CASSPGNNNSPLHF. In DNA form, the CDR3 reads TGCGCCAGCAGCCCGGGGAACAATAATTCACCCCTCCACTTT.

This clone has a handful of counts. V is TRBV19 and J is TRBJ1-1, with 9 bases matching TRBD1. This CDR3 region has 14 residues. V lost 5 bases, J lost 3 bases, and 4 bases stayed unmatched. CDR1 is LNHDA, CDR2 SQIVND, per germline (reference sequence). The CDR3 loop reads CASSLTGGYTEAFF. The CDR3, as DNA: TGTGCCAGTAGTCTAACAGGGGGCTACACTGAAGCTTTCTTT.

The V and J genes are TRBV6-5 and TRBJ2-7; 9 nucleotides line up with TRBD2. Germline V gives CDR1 MNHEY, CDR2 SVGAGI. V lost 5 bases, J lost 3 bases, and 2 bases stayed unmatched. The CDR3 has 13 amino acids. The DNA for the CDR3 is TGTGCCAGCAGTCTACTAGCGGGCTACGAGCAGTACTTC. It specifies CASSLLAGYEQYF.

The chain joins TRBV7-6 to TRBJ1-3; a possible D gene is TRBD1 (6 bases). The CDR3 is 17 amino acids. The germline gives CDR1 SGHVS, CDR2 FNYEAQ. Trimming took off 5 bases at V and 4 bases at J, with 21 bases between the two ends. The CDR3 region is CASSRTRQDRGGNTIYF. The CDR3 DNA follows: TGTGCCAGCAGCCGGACAAGACAGGACCGTGGAGGAAACACCATATATTTT.

V usage is TRBV18 and J usage is TRBJ2-1; the match to TRBD2 covers 11 bases. This CDR3 comprises 15 residues. The ends lost 2 bases at V and 7 bases at J; junction bases unmatched: 4. CDR1 and CDR2 from the germline V gene are KGHSH and LQKENI. This CDR3 is CASSPVSSGRNEQFF. The CDR3 DNA is TGTGCCAGCTCACCAGTTTCTAGCGGGAGGAATGAGCAGTTCTTC.

This clone was seen a handful of times. The V and J genes are TRBV27 and TRBJ2-7; D may be TRBD2 (6 bases). CDR3 length: 16 amino acids. V was cut by 0 bases and J by 4 bases, with 16 bases left in between. The germline V gene encodes CDR1 MNHEY and CDR2 SMNVEV (reference sequence). The CDR3 loop reads CASSLSTLAAQYEQYF. The CDR3 DNA sequence: TGTGCCAGCAGTTTATCGACATTAGCGGCACAGTACGAGCAGTACTTC.

This chain uses TRBV29-1 with TRBJ2-5, with 8 bases fitting TRBD2. Trimming at V came to 8 bases and at J to 4 bases, leaving 15 bases not matched to a gene. This CDR3 comprises 15 residues. In germline, CDR1 is SQVTM, CDR2 ANQGSEA. CDR3 loop: CSPLEAGGGPETQYF. In DNA form, the CDR3 reads TGCAGCCCCCTAGAGGCGGGAGGAGGCCCAGAGACCCAGTACTTC.

This clone was observed a few times. J is TRBJ2-3 and V is TRBV29-1; TRBD2 matches at 13 bases. There are 13 residues in the CDR3. Germline V gives CDR1 SQVTM, CDR2 ANQGSEA. V lost 8 bases to trimming and J lost 9 bases; unmatched junction nucleotides: 8. The CDR3 DNA sequence: TGCAGCCTGAGGACTAGCGGGAGTTGGACGCAGTATTTT. Amino acids: CSLRTSGSWTQYF.

This clone was found a few times. The rearrangement links TRBV10-3 to TRBJ2-5; the D is unclear. CDR3 length equals 12 residues. V shed 3 bases and J shed 4 bases, with 6 bases lying between them. Germline CDR1 and CDR2: ENHRY and SYGVKD. The CDR3 coding sequence is TGTGCCATCAGTGATCGAGGAGAGACCCAGTACTTC. Protein sequence: CAISDRGETQYF.

This clone was detected once. The chain couples TRBV9 to TRBJ1-3; 10 bases fit TRBD1. The CDR3 consists of 18 residues. Per germline, CDR1 SGDLS and CDR2 YYNGEE. V lost 4 bases, J lost 2 bases, and 12 bases stayed unmatched. Here the CDR3 DNA reads TGTGCCAGCAGCCCCAGTGGTTTGGGACAGGGGACTGGAAACACCATATATTTT. Protein product: CASSPSGLGQGTGNTIYF.

V usage is TRBV7-9 and J usage is TRBJ1-6; D is unresolved. Trimming cost V 3 bases and J 5 bases, with 8 bases left between them. Germline assignment: CDR1 SEHNR and CDR2 FQNEAQ (reference sequence). CDR3 size: 14 residues. The CDR3 loop reads CASSLRANNSPLHF. As DNA, the CDR3 is TGTGCCAGCAGCTTGCGAGCCAATAATTCACCCCTCCACTTT.

This chain links TRBV5-4 with TRBJ2-1, with 10 bases identical to TRBD2. The CDR3 consists of 15 residues. The germline gives CDR1 SGHNT, CDR2 YYREEE (reference sequence). Trimming at V came to 4 bases and at J to 8 bases, leaving 9 bases not matched to a gene. This chain's CDR3 is CASSPGLAKGHEQFF. CDR3 DNA sequence: TGTGCCAGCAGCCCGGGACTAGCGAAAGGGCATGAGCAGTTCTTC.

The CDR3 sequence is CASHPGQGVGTQYF. In DNA, the CDR3 is TGTGCTAGTCACCCCGGACAGGGGGTGGGGACCCAGTACTTC. This chain links TRBV12-5 with TRBJ2-5, with TRBD1 matching over 10 bases. The CDR3 sequence is 14 residues long. Germline CDR1 LGHNT, CDR2 FRNRAP. J was trimmed by 7 bases and V by 8 bases; bases with no gene match: 10.

Only a few counts were recorded for this clone. The chain recombines TRBV9 with TRBJ1-2; 8 positions match TRBD1. V dropped 2 bases and J dropped 8; count of bases not matched to a gene: 8. The CDR3 is 14 amino acids. Germline values: CDR1 SGDLS, CDR2 YYNGEE. DNA for the CDR3: TGTGCCAGCAGCGTCGACAGGGGAGGGTGGGGCTACACCTTC. This gives the protein CASSVDRGGWGYTF.

The sample holds a few counts of this clone. This chain links TRBV28 with TRBJ2-7, with 8 bases lining up with TRBD1. The trim removed 8 bases at V and 0 bases at J, leaving 9 bases unmatched. CDR3 length: 15 amino acids. Germline lookup yields CDR1 MDHEN and CDR2 SYDVKM. CDR3 nucleotide sequence: TGTGCCAGCTCGCAGGGGGGACAGGTCTCCTACGAGCAGTACTTC. This translates into CASSQGGQVSYEQYF.

The chain uses TRBV6-1 and TRBJ2-4; D is perhaps TRBD2 (6 bases). Germline CDR1 MNHNS, CDR2 SASEGT. Trimming took off 0 bases at V and 6 bases at J, with 12 bases between the two ends. The CDR3 sequence is 15 residues long. The DNA of the CDR3 is TGTGCCAGCAGTGAAGCGGGAGGTCCCTCAAACATTCAGTACTTC. Protein sequence: CASSEAGGPSNIQYF.

The rearrangement uses TRBV29-1 and TRBJ1-1; no firm D call. This CDR3 has 11 amino acids. V was cut by 4 bases and J by 9 bases, with 12 bases left in between. The germline CDR1 and CDR2 sequences are SQVTM and ANQGSEA. The CDR3 sequence: CSVVLGSKAFF. The CDR3 DNA sequence: TGCAGCGTTGTTTTGGGGAGTAAAGCTTTCTTT.

The rearrangement joins TRBV5-8 to TRBJ1-2, with a tentative D call TRBD1 (6 bases). The CDR3 is 16 amino acids. Germline CDR1 reads SGHTS; CDR2 reads YDEGEE. Trimming left V 1 base short and J 8 bases short, with 21 bases between. The CDR3 reads CASSLLFGGGQRGYTF. CDR3 sequence (DNA): TGTGCCAGCAGCTTGCTTTTCGGGGGGGGGCAGAGAGGCTACACCTTC.

The chain has TRBV7-8 and TRBJ2-3, with TRBD2 as a possible D gene (6 bases). The CDR3 consists of 16 residues. Trimming left V 5 bases short and J 0 bases short, with 15 bases between. Per germline, CDR1 SGHVS and CDR2 FQNEAQ. Here the CDR3 reads CASSQRGRSSTDTQYF. Written as DNA, the CDR3 is TGTGCCAGCAGCCAACGTGGGAGGTCTAGCACAGATACGCAGTATTTT.

CDR3 DNA: TGTGCCACCGGCTTGGTGGTGACGTCGCGGGGCTCCTATAATTCACCCCTCCACTTT. Its translation is CATGLVVTSRGSYNSPLHF. The chain combines TRBV27 with TRBJ1-6; D unresolved. Germline V gene sequence: CDR1 MNHEY, CDR2 SMNVEV (reference sequence). Trimming stripped 10 bases from V and 0 bases from J, with 25 bases between. The CDR3 has 19 amino acids.

V is TRBV28 and J is TRBJ1-4; no firm D call. Trimming took 8 bases from V and 8 from J, leaving 12 bases between them. CDR3 size: 12 residues. CDR1 is MDHEN and CDR2 is SYDVKM in the germline V gene. The DNA for the CDR3 is TGTGCCAGCTGCTCCTCGGTGGAAAAACTGTTTTTT. It encodes CASCSSVEKLFF.

This clone has just one count. The V gene is TRBV28, the J gene TRBJ1-4; unclear D gene. Germline loops: CDR1 MDHEN, CDR2 SYDVKM. The length of the CDR3 is 15 residues. Trimming pared 6 bases from V and 7 bases from J, leaving 18 bases between. The CDR3, as DNA: TGTGCCAGCAGCGAAACTACACTACAAGGTGAAAAACTGTTTTTT. Encoded protein: CASSETTLQGEKLFF.